Sequencing of this T cell receptor (beta chain) was carried out in a study of CD4 and CD8 cells across lung adenocarcinoma regions. This clonotype was counted between two and nine times. Samples came from patients with localized non-small cell lung adenocarcinoma. MiXCR was run by TCRdb on the PCR reads, yielding one entry per CDR3 protein. The top ten clones hold roughly 19% of a sample with around 20,000 distinct CDR3 sequences, 46% of them seen once. The CDR3 has 16 amino acids. With V trimmed by 1 base and J by 7 bases, 6 bases remained unmatched. Germline V lookup: CDR1 MGHDK, CDR2 SYGVNS. The sequence was obtained from a male donor with lung adenocarcinoma. The CD4 and CD8 labels of this study may be unreliable. Specimen: CD4+ T cells from the margin of a lung tumor. The rearrangement links TRBV25-1 to TRBJ1-6; 8 bases align to TRBD1. The CDR3 sequence: CASSELGQGGNSPLHF. For the CDR3, the DNA is TGTGCCAGCAGTGAATTAGGACAGGGTGGAAATTCACCCCTCCACTTT.